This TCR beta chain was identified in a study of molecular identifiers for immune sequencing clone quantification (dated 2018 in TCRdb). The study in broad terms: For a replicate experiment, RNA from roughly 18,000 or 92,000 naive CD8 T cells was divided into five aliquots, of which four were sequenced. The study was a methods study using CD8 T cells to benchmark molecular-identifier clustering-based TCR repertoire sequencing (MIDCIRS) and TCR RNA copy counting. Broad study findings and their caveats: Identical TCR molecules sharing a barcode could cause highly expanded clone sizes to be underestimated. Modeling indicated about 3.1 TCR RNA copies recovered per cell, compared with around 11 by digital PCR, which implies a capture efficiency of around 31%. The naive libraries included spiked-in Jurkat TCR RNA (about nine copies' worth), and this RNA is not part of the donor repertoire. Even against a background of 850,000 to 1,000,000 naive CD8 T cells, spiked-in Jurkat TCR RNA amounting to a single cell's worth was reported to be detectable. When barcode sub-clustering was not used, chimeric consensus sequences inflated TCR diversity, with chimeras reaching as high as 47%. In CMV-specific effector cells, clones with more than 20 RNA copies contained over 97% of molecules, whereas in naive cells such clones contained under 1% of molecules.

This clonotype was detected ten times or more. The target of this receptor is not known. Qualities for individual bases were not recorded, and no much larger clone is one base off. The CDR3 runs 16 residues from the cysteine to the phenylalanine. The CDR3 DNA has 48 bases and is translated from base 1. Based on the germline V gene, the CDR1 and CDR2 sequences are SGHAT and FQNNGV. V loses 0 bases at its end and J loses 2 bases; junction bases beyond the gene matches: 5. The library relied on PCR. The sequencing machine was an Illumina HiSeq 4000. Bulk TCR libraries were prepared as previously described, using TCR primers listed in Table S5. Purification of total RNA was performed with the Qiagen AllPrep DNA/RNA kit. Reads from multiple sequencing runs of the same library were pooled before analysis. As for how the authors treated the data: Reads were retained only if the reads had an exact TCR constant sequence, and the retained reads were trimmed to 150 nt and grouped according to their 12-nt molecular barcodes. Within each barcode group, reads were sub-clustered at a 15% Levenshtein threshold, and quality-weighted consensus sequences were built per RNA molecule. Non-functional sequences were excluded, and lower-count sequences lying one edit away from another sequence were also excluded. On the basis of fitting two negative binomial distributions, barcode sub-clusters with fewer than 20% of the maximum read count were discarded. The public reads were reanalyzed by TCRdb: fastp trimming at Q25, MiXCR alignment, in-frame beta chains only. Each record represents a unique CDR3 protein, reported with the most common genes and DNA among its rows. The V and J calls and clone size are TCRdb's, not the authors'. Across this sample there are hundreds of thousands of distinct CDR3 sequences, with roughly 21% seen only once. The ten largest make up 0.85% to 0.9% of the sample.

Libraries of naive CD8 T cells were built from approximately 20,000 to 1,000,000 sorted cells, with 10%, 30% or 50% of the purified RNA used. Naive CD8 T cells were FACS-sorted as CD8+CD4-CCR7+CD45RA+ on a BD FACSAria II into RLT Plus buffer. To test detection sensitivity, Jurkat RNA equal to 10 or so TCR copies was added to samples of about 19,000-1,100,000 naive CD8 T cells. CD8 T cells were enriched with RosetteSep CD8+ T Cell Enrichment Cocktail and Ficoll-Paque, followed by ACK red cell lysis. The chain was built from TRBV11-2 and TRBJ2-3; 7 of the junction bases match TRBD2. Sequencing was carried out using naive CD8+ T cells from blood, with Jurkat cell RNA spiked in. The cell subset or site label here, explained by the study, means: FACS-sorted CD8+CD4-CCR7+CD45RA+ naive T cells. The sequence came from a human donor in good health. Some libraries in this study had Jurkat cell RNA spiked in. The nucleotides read TGTGCCAGCAGCTTAGAGTGGCTAGCGGACACAGATACGCAGTATTTT. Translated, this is CASSLEWLADTDTQYF. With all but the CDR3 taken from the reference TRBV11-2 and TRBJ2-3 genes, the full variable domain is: EAGVAQSPRYKIIEKRQSVAFWCNPISGHATLYWYQQILGQGPKLLIQFQNNGVVDDSQLPKDRFSAERLKGVDSTLKIQPAKLEDSAVYLCASSLEWLADTDTQYFGPGTRLTVL.